A selection of T cell receptor beta chains follows, all from one sample in a study of cytomegalovirus exposure and HLA in healthy donors. Method: immunoSEQ multiplex PCR; TCRdb's copy keeps in-frame clones and lacks some. The sample shows some 130,000 clones, about 68% of them seen only once. The sample consisted of PBMCs. Every receptor here comes from a human donor in good health. The CDR3 runs from the conserved cysteine through the conserved F or W. The D gene is left open where the match is weak. The size entry is marked missing in some rows and otherwise reads once, few, many or a size class.

few	TRBJ2-1	TRBV5-1	NA	CASSFGGVTYNEQFF	TGCGCCAGCAGCTTCGGCGGGGTCACCTACAATGAGCAGTTCTTC
NA	TRBJ2-1	TRBV6-1	NA	CASSRVAYNEQFF	TGTGCCAGCAGTCGGGTCGCCTACAATGAGCAGTTCTTC
NA	TRBJ1-1	TRBV28	TRBD1	CASSTGTGGWNTEAFF	TGTGCCAGCAGCACCGGGACAGGGGGCTGGAACACTGAAGCTTTCTTT
NA	TRBJ1-4	TRBV18	TRBD1	CASSPTGFEEKLFF	TGTGCCAGCTCCCCGACAGGGTTTGAGGAAAAACTGTTTTTT
NA	TRBJ2-7	TRBV18	NA	CASSLATGSPISYEQYF	TGTGCCAGCTCACTTGCTACAGGGTCCCCGATATCCTACGAGCAGTACTTC
NA	TRBJ2-2	TRBV5-6	TRBD1	CASGQGPGELFF	TGTGCCAGCGGACAGGGTCCCGGGGAGCTGTTTTTT
NA	TRBJ2-6	TRBV19	NA	CASRGRVSGANVLTF	TGTGCCAGTAGGGGCAGAGTCTCTGGGGCCAACGTCCTGACTTTC
few	TRBJ2-7	TRBV9	NA	CASSAYSDSYEQYF	TGTGCCAGCAGCGCATATAGTGACTCCTACGAGCAGTACTTC
few	TRBJ2-7	TRBV6-1	TRBD2	CASSEAGGAYEQYF	TGTGCCAGCAGTGAAGCCGGGGGGGCCTACGAGCAGTACTTC
few	TRBJ2-1	TRBV18	NA	CASSPQGIGNEQFF	TGTGCCAGCTCACCTCAGGGAATTGGCAATGAGCAGTTCTTC
NA	TRBJ2-5	TRBV28	TRBD2	CASSEAGGETQYF	TGTGCCAGCAGCGAAGCGGGGGGAGAGACCCAGTACTTC
NA	TRBJ2-5	TRBV5-4	NA	CASSLAGGRETQYF	TGTGCCAGCAGCTTGGCCGGGGGGCGGGAGACCCAGTACTTC
NA	TRBJ1-1	TRBV7-9	TRBD1	CASSQTGRNTEAFF	TGTGCCAGCAGCCAGACAGGGAGAAACACTGAAGCTTTCTTT
NA	TRBJ1-5	TRBV6-5	NA	CASRGAPSNQPQHF	TGTGCCAGCAGGGGGGCACCGAGCAATCAGCCCCAGCATTTT
few	TRBJ2-7	TRBV2	NA	CASSEYRESYEQYF	TGTGCCAGCAGTGAATATCGAGAGTCCTACGAGCAGTACTTC
NA	TRBJ2-2	TRBV5-1	TRBD2	CASSLEGVSGGNTGELFF	TGCGCCAGCAGCTTGGAAGGGGTATCGGGAGGGAACACCGGGGAGCTGTTTTTT
few	TRBJ1-1	TRBV6-5	NA	CASRRGTEAFF	TGTGCCAGCAGAAGGGGCACTGAAGCTTTCTTT
few	TRBJ2-3	TRBV28	NA	CASSLETSGGDTQYF	TGTGCCAGCAGTTTGGAGACTAGTGGTGGAGATACGCAGTATTTT
NA	TRBJ2-7	TRBV6-5	TRBD1	CASSYRRQGAYEQYF	TGTGCCAGCAGTTACAGGCGGCAGGGGGCCTACGAGCAGTACTTC
NA	TRBJ2-1	TRBV4-1	TRBD2	CASSQVGGRRREAANEQFF	TGCGCCAGCAGCCAAGTTGGGGGTAGGAGACGGGAGGCGGCCAATGAGCAGTTCTTC
NA	TRBJ1-1	TRBV12-5	TRBD1	CARLQKQGGTEAFF	TGTGCTAGATTACAAAAACAGGGGGGCACTGAAGCTTTCTTT
few	TRBJ2-7	TRBV13	NA	CASSETQEQYF	TGTGCCAGCAGCGAGACTCAAGAGCAGTACTTC
NA	TRBJ2-7	TRBV6-1	NA	CASSPGASEQYF	TGTGCCAGCAGTCCAGGGGCGTCCGAGCAGTACTTC
NA	TRBJ2-7	TRBV18	NA	CASSPHGEGIRVYEQYF	TGTGCCAGCTCACCCCACGGAGAGGGAATTCGAGTCTACGAGCAGTACTTC
few	TRBJ2-3	TRBV9	TRBD1	CASSTRQGGDTQYF	TGTGCCAGCAGCACCCGACAGGGCGGGGATACGCAGTATTTT
few	TRBJ2-7	TRBV11-1	NA	CASSPLRSSMAYEQYF	TGTGCCAGCAGCCCCCTCCGGAGTAGTATGGCCTACGAGCAGTACTTC
once	TRBJ1-1	TRBV5-1	NA	CASSLVGRITEAFF	TGCGCCAGCAGCTTGGTCGGGAGAATCACTGAAGCTTTCTTT
NA	TRBJ2-3	TRBV25-1	NA	CASSESGTDTQYF	TGTGCCAGCAGTGAGTCAGGGACAGATACGCAGTATTTT
NA	TRBJ1-2	TRBV28	NA	CASSLRNYGYTF	TGTGCCAGCAGTTTGCGGAACTATGGCTACACCTTC
NA	TRBJ1-5	TRBV2	TRBD1	CASSADRGRQPQHF	TGTGCCAGCAGTGCGGACAGGGGCAGGCAGCCCCAGCATTTT
NA	TRBJ2-1	TRBV5-3	TRBD2	CARSRSGGSSYNEQFF	TGTGCCAGAAGCCGAAGCGGGGGGAGCTCCTACAATGAGCAGTTCTTC
NA	TRBJ2-1	TRBV6-5	NA	CASSYSSASTNEQFF	TGTGCCAGCAGTTACTCGAGCGCGAGTACTAATGAGCAGTTCTTC
NA	TRBJ1-3	TRBV11-1	NA	CASSPVFSGNTIYF	TGTGCCAGCAGCCCAGTCTTCTCTGGAAACACCATATATTTT
NA	TRBJ1-5	TRBV28	TRBD1	CASSPARDRGWLPQHF	TGTGCCAGCAGTCCAGCCCGGGACAGGGGATGGTTGCCCCAGCATTTT
NA	TRBJ2-7	TRBV11-2	NA	CASSLDLAYEQYF	TGTGCCAGCAGCTTAGACCTTGCCTACGAGCAGTACTTC
once	TRBJ2-1	TRBV7-8	TRBD2	CASSLGAGVVDEQFF	TGTGCCAGCAGCTTAGGAGCGGGAGTGGTTGATGAGCAGTTCTTC
NA	TRBJ1-2	TRBV4-1	NA	CASSRPRDTGSGYTF	TGCGCCAGCAGCCGGCCCCGGGACACCGGATCGGGCTACACCTTC
NA	TRBJ2-5	TRBV18	TRBD1	CASSRDRVRETQYF	TGTGCCAGCTCCCGAGACAGGGTCCGAGAGACCCAGTACTTC
NA	TRBJ2-5	TRBV5-4	NA	CASSQSLMRQETQYF	TGTGCCAGCAGCCAGTCGTTGATGCGGCAAGAGACCCAGTACTTC
NA	TRBJ2-2	TRBV4-2	NA	CASSHEGGGGPTGELFF	TGTGCCAGCAGCCATGAGGGGGGGGGAGGGCCCACCGGGGAGCTGTTTTTT
NA	TRBJ1-5	TRBV6-5	NA	CASSLRQGHQPQHF	TGTGCCAGCAGTTTGAGGCAGGGGCATCAGCCCCAGCATTTT